This passage covers 23 T cell receptor beta chains from one sample sequenced in a study of cytomegalovirus exposure and HLA in healthy donors. Amplification used 60 Vbeta primers and 13 Jbeta primers. Using immunoSEQ multiplex PCR, the repertoire was profiled, and TCRdb retains in-frame clones only, with some absent. The data hold roughly 90,000 clones, with roughly 72% observed a single time. Material for sequencing was PBMCs. These receptors all stem from a man aged 30 to 45 in good health and CMV-seropositive.

V usage is TRBV30 and J usage is TRBJ2-2, with 15 bases fitting TRBD2. Germline CDR1 and CDR2: GTSNPN and SVGIG (reference sequence). Losses at the gene ends were 2 bases for V and 6 bases for J; bases not matched to a gene: 16. The CDR3 sequence is 20 residues long. CDR3: CAWSRWGLAGGSVHPGELFF. DNA of the CDR3: TGTGCCTGGAGTAGGTGGGGACTAGCGGGAGGATCAGTTCATCCCGGGGAGCTGTTTTTT.

The chain is built from TRBV2 and TRBJ1-4, with TRBD1 as a possible D gene (5 bases). Germline assignment: CDR1 SNHLY and CDR2 FYNNEI. This CDR3 contains 15 residues. The V end was cut by 3 bases, the J end by 10 bases, with 18 bases between. This CDR3 reads CASSDGNSGGGKLFF. The CDR3 DNA follows: TGTGCCAGCAGTGATGGTAACAGTGGGGGGGGAAAACTGTTTTTT.

V is TRBV7-9 and J is TRBJ1-1; D remains ambiguous. The germline gives CDR1 SEHNR, CDR2 FQNEAQ (reference sequence). The CDR3 runs to 12 residues. The CDR3 spells CSTRVAGTEAFF. CDR3 coding DNA: TGTTCCACCCGGGTGGCGGGAACTGAAGCTTTCTTT.

The rearrangement uses TRBV2 and TRBJ2-1; tentative D call: TRBD1 (5 bases). Trimming took off 5 bases at V and 0 bases at J, with 17 bases between the two ends. The germline V gene encodes CDR1 SNHLY and CDR2 FYNNEI. CDR3 size: 17 residues. DNA of the CDR3: TGTGCCAGCAGTTCAGAAAGGGGCAGCCTCTCCTACAATGAGCAGTTCTTC. It codes for CASSSERGSLSYNEQFF.

This clone was found once. The chain employs TRBV9 and TRBJ2-2; 10 nucleotides agree with TRBD2. Trimming cost V 0 bases and J 4 bases; bases outside gene matches: 3. The CDR3 is 16 residues long. Germline V gives CDR1 SGDLS, CDR2 YYNGEE. DNA of the CDR3: TGTGCCAGCAGCGTAGATAGCGGGGGGTTCACCGGGGAGCTGTTTTTT. It yields the protein CASSVDSGGFTGELFF.

V gene TRBV29-1 combines with J gene TRBJ1-1; 12 bases map to TRBD1. V shed 3 bases and J 2 bases; nucleotides not matched to a gene: 7. Germline CDR1 is SQVTM and CDR2 is ANQGSEA. The CDR3 spans 16 residues. CDR3 sequence reads: CSVEGTGGLYNTEAFF. CDR3 nucleotides: TGCAGCGTTGAGGGGACAGGGGGCCTATATAACACTGAAGCTTTCTTT.

The chain couples TRBV27 to TRBJ2-3; TRBD2 matches 7 bases. After removal of 3 bases from V and 2 bases from J, the junction contained 11 bases not matched to a gene. The CDR3 is 17 residues long. Looked up from germline, CDR1 is MNHEY and CDR2 is SMNVEV (reference sequence). This CDR3 reads CASSLGFREALTDTQYF. The CDR3, as DNA: TGTGCCAGCAGTTTGGGTTTCCGGGAGGCCCTCACAGATACGCAGTATTTT.

V is TRBV2 and J is TRBJ2-7, with TRBD2 matching 10 bases. This CDR3 is built from 16 residues. In germline, CDR1 is SNHLY, CDR2 FYNNEI. J was trimmed by 3 bases and V by 7 bases; bases with no gene match: 12. CDR3 coding DNA: TGTGCCAGCAACGGCCCAGCGGGGGGGTCCCGCTACGAGCAGTACTTC. This sequence encodes CASNGPAGGSRYEQYF.

This clone was seen a single time. The rearrangement uses TRBV7-9 and TRBJ2-7; the D gene is possibly TRBD2 (5 bases). This CDR3 spans 13 amino acids. V was cut by 0 bases and J by 4 bases, with 7 bases left in between. Germline V gives CDR1 SEHNR, CDR2 FQNEAQ (reference sequence). The CDR3 loop reads CASSLATGYEQYF. The CDR3 DNA reads as TGTGCCAGCAGCTTAGCGACGGGATACGAGCAGTACTTC.

CDR3 amino acids: CASSSQSGSTDTQYF. In nucleotides, the CDR3 is TGTGCCAGCAGCTCTCAGTCGGGATCCACAGATACGCAGTATTTT. The chain joins TRBV7-3 to TRBJ2-3; possible D gene TRBD2, 5 bases. Germline V gene data show CDR1 as SGHTA and CDR2 as FQGTGA. Trimming took off 4 bases at V and 2 bases at J, with 13 bases between the two ends. The CDR3 loop spans 15 amino acids.

This clone was detected only once. This chain connects TRBV4-2 to TRBJ1-2, with D maybe TRBD1 (6 bases). Per the germline V gene, CDR1 is LGHNA and CDR2 is YNFKEQ. CDR3 length equals 14 residues. Trimming shortened V by 0 bases and J by 2 bases, and 7 bases separated the two germline ends. Here the CDR3 reads CASSQDQGNYGYTF. DNA of the CDR3: TGTGCCAGCAGCCAAGATCAGGGGAACTATGGCTACACCTTC.

Remarks on this clone: An end of the junction differs from the germline gene, which may be a read error. The rearrangement uses TRBV5-4 and TRBJ1-2, with 10 bases fitting TRBD1. The CDR3 has 16 residues. Per germline, CDR1 SGHNT and CDR2 YYREEE (reference sequence). CDR3 amino acids: CASSLWSGTGVYGYPF. The CDR3 DNA is TGTGCCAGCAGCTTGTGGTCCGGGACAGGGGTTTATGGCTACCCCTTC.

The chain joins TRBV20-1 to TRBJ1-4; no clear D. Per germline, CDR1 DFQATT and CDR2 SNEGSKA (reference sequence). Trimming shortened V by 4 bases and J by 14 bases, and 14 bases separated the two germline ends. The length of the CDR3 is 11 residues. DNA of the CDR3: TGCAGTGCTACCCTACAGAGATGGCTGTTTTTT. Its protein product is CSATLQRWLFF.

The chain is built from TRBV27 and TRBJ1-2; 7 nucleotides agree with TRBD1. Germline V gene data show CDR1 as MNHEY and CDR2 as SMNVEV (reference sequence). This CDR3 contains 15 residues. J gave up 6 bases and V 4 bases, and 11 bases lay outside the gene matches. CDR3 sequence (DNA): TGTGCCAGCAGTTCGATTGACAGGGTATTGGATGGCTACACCTTC. It codes for CASSSIDRVLDGYTF.

The genes are TRBV27 and TRBJ2-2; 8 nucleotides match TRBD1. Germline CDR1 reads MNHEY; CDR2 reads SMNVEV (reference sequence). This CDR3 is built from 15 residues. The V gene end was trimmed by 2 bases and the J gene end by 6 bases; junction bases not matched to a gene: 5. The CDR3 is CASSLPGGGAGELFF. As DNA, the CDR3 is TGTGCCAGCAGTTTACCAGGGGGCGGCGCCGGGGAGCTGTTTTTT.

This clone was detected once. The chain recombines TRBV5-1 with TRBJ2-2, with D perhaps matching TRBD1 (5 bases). Germline lookup yields CDR1 SGHRS and CDR2 YFSETQ. The CDR3 is 14 amino acids. V shed 4 bases and J shed 3 bases, with 10 bases lying between them. The CDR3 protein is CASSQDSYTGELFF. CDR3 coding DNA: TGCGCCAGCAGCCAAGACAGCTACACCGGGGAGCTGTTTTTT.

In this sample, this clone turned up a few times. In DNA form, the CDR3 reads TGTGCCAGCAGCCCCCAGGCGGGGTCCTACGAGCAGTACTTC. It specifies CASSPQAGSYEQYF. The chain employs TRBV5-4 and TRBJ2-7, with D possibly matching TRBD2 (6 bases). V was shortened by 4 bases and J by 1 base, with 12 bases between the two germline ends. Looked up from germline, CDR1 is SGHNT and CDR2 is YYREEE (reference sequence). The CDR3 loop spans 14 amino acids. The full variable domain, in which reference TRBV5-4 and TRBJ2-7 provide the parts outside the CDR3, is ETGVTQSPTHLIKTRGQQVTLRCSSQSGHNTVSWYQQALGQGPQFIFQYYREEENGRGNFPPRFSGLQFPNYSSELNVNALELDDSALYLCASSPQAGSYEQYFGPGTRLTVT.

This clone was seen a single time. This chain links TRBV4-2 with TRBJ1-1; D remains unclear. The CDR3 covers 15 residues. Germline CDR1 reads LGHNA; CDR2 reads YNFKEQ. The V gene lost 0 bases and the J gene lost 1 base, with 9 bases spanning the gap. The CDR3 region is CASSQEEGSNTEAFF. As DNA, the CDR3 is TGTGCCAGCAGCCAAGAAGAGGGATCGAACACTGAAGCTTTCTTT.

J is TRBJ2-7 and V is TRBV19; tentative D call: TRBD1 (6 bases). The CDR3 covers 12 residues. Germline V CDR1 and CDR2: LNHDA, SQIVND (reference sequence). With 0 bases removed from V and 6 bases from J, the gap between germline ends came to 6 bases. The CDR3 loop is CASSIEGGEQYF. In DNA, the CDR3 is TGTGCCAGTAGTATAGAAGGGGGCGAGCAGTACTTC.

The chain carries TRBV2 and TRBJ1-5; D is uncertain. Germline V CDR1 and CDR2: SNHLY, FYNNEI. Trimming shortened V by 6 bases and J by 4 bases, and 7 bases separated the two germline ends. The CDR3 is 12 amino acids. The CDR3 bases are TGTGCCAGCAGGCTACAGAATCAGCCCCAGCATTTT. Amino acids: CASRLQNQPQHF.

The gene calls are TRBV2 and TRBJ1-2; 7 nucleotides align to TRBD1. Germline V gene lookup returns CDR1 SNHLY and CDR2 FYNNEI. The CDR3 runs to 15 residues. V lost 6 bases to trimming and J lost 5 bases; unmatched junction nucleotides: 12. The CDR3 DNA sequence: TGTGCCAGCAGCGAACCTCCGGACAGGCTGTATGGCTACACCTTC. Amino acids: CASSEPPDRLYGYTF.

The CDR3 spells CASRGQNTEAFF. CDR3 DNA sequence: TGCGCCAGCCGCGGGCAGAACACTGAAGCTTTCTTT. The chain uses TRBV10-2 and TRBJ1-1, with D unclear. V lost 8 bases, J lost 1 base, and 8 bases lay in between. This CDR3 region has 12 residues. CDR1 and CDR2 from the germline V gene are WSHSY and SAAADI.

In this sample, this clone turned up a few times. For the CDR3, the DNA is TGTGCCAGTAGTACCACCGGGACAAGCGATCAGCCCCAGCATTTT. Translation gives CASSTTGTSDQPQHF. The chain links TRBV19 to TRBJ1-5; the D gene is possibly TRBD1 (6 bases). Deletions cut 4 bases from V and 5 bases from J, with 15 bases between. Germline-derived CDR1 and CDR2 are LNHDA and SQIVND (reference sequence). CDR3 length: 15 residues.